The 8 T cell receptor beta chains in this list originate from one sample, sequenced in a study of CD8 T cells in ankylosing spondylitis. TCRdb re-analysed the 5' RACE reads in MiXCR, keeping a single row per CDR3 protein. The table lists about 240,000 distinct CDR3 sequences, 7.5% to 9% of them singletons. What was sequenced was blood, either unsorted or a sorted T cell fraction (not recorded which). The origin of the receptors is a male donor with ankylosing spondylitis or in good health (not recorded which).

This clonotype came up a few times. DNA for the CDR3: TGCAGTGCGAAAATGGACAGCGGGGATGAGCAGTTCTTC. It codes for CSAKMDSGDEQFF. The genes are TRBV20-1 and TRBJ2-1, with a weak D call TRBD2 (7 bases). This CDR3 comprises 13 residues. V was shortened by 6 bases and J by 8 bases, with 17 bases between the two germline ends. Germline CDR1 reads DFQATT; CDR2 reads SNEGSKA (reference sequence).

In its sample, this clonotype was seen many times. The rearrangement joins TRBV11-2 to TRBJ2-5; 11 bases align to TRBD2. The CDR3 extends over 18 amino acids. Trimming at V came to 5 bases and at J to 5 bases, leaving 16 bases not matched to a gene. The germline V gene has CDR1 SGHAT and CDR2 FQNNGV. CDR3 coding DNA: TGTGCCAGCAGCCACGACCACTTTAGCGGGAGGGGGGGGGAGACCCAGTACTTC. Its translation: CASSHDHFSGRGGETQYF.

This clonotype was picked up many times. For the CDR3, the DNA is TGCAGTGCTACGAGGCAGGGGGCAACTGAAGCTTTCTTT. It yields the protein CSATRQGATEAFF. The V and J genes are TRBV20-1 and TRBJ1-1; 8 positions match TRBD1. This CDR3 is 13 amino acids long. Germline CDR1 is DFQATT and CDR2 is SNEGSKA (reference sequence). J lost 5 bases, V lost 4 bases, and 6 bases had no gene match.

This clonotype was recorded a few times. The V call is TRBV7-2, the J call TRBJ2-1; TRBD2 agrees at 13 bases. Germline V lookup: CDR1 SGHTA, CDR2 FQGNSA. CDR3 length: 16 amino acids. V lost 6 bases and J lost 7; bases outside the gene matches: 9. In nucleotides, the CDR3 is TGTGCCAGCAGGCCTCGACTAGCGGGGGGAGGGAATGAGCAGTTCTTC. Protein product: CASRPRLAGGGNEQFF.

The chain couples TRBV5-1 to TRBJ2-7; no clear D gene. Germline CDR1 reads SGHRS; CDR2 reads YFSETQ. V was cut by 0 bases and J by 0 bases, with 7 bases left in between. This CDR3 comprises 14 residues. CDR3 loop: CASSLDDNSYEQYF. The CDR3 nucleotides are TGCGCCAGCAGCTTGGATGACAACTCCTACGAGCAGTACTTC. The full variable domain, rest sourced from reference TRBV5-1 and TRBJ2-7, is KAGVTQTPRYLIKTRGQQVTLSCSPISGHRSVSWYQQTPGQGLQFLFEYFSETQRNKGNFPGRFSGRQFSNSRSEMNVSTLELGDSALYLCASSLDDNSYEQYFGPGTRLTVT.

This clonotype was counted many times. The rearrangement joins TRBV12-3 or TRBV12-4 to TRBJ2-4; D is perhaps TRBD1 (5 bases). Trimming took off 6 bases at V and 0 bases at J, with 15 bases between the two ends. This CDR3 is 16 amino acids long. The CDR3 loop reads CASSYRQLLAKNIQYF. CDR3 bases: TGTGCCAGCAGCTACAGACAGCTTCTAGCCAAAAACATTCAGTACTTC.

This clonotype was found once. Just one base apart from a much larger clone, this may be a read error. The V call is TRBV6-1, the J call TRBJ1-2, with TRBD1 identical over 7 bases. CDR3 length equals 14 residues. Germline loops: CDR1 MNHNS, CDR2 SASEGT. The V and J ends lost 2 bases and 7 bases, in that order; junction bases with no gene match: 7. CDR3 sequence (DNA): TGTGCCAGCAGTGAAAACCACAGGGGCGGTGGCTACACCTTC. This gives the protein CASSENHRGGGYTF.

This clonotype was found many times. The V call is TRBV7-3, the J call TRBJ2-3; D is unresolved. The CDR3 length is 13 residues. V was shortened by 2 bases and J by 4 bases, with 7 bases between the two germline ends. The germline V gene encodes CDR1 SGHTA and CDR2 FQGTGA. The CDR3 loop reads CASSLFVSDTQYF. The CDR3 nucleotides read TGTGCCAGCAGCTTATTCGTGTCAGATACGCAGTATTTT.